The source of this T cell receptor (beta chain) is a study of cytomegalovirus exposure and HLA in healthy donors (dated by TCRdb to about 2017). Looking at the study overall: In an earlier analysis of 587 of the donors, under 300 Gb of sequence data and 90 million to 130 million unique TCR beta sequences from 180 million or so T cells were reported. Among about 400 genotyped donors of the cohort, an average of approximately 240,000 unique TCR beta nucleotide sequences was sequenced per donor, of which 15% to 20% were non-productive. In addition to the first cohort of around 670 subjects, a separate validation cohort of 120 different subjects was used. In a later genetic analysis, genome-wide SNP genotypes for about 60% of the 666 donors were used, and that subset was treated as a discovery cohort. Rather than drawing on any new phenotypic data, the later analysis identified candidate immune exposures from TCR beta sequences and the way those sequences occurred across donors. Typing coverage varied by locus: roughly 629-640 donors for A, B, C, DRB1 and DQB1; 522 for DQA1; 600 to 610 for DPA1; roughly 450 for DPB1. Both class I and class II loci were covered by HLA typing, at four-digit resolution. All discovery cohort repertoires had been generated on a single sequencing platform. An earlier analysis of 587 of the donors applied high-throughput TCR beta sequencing to assess whether each TCR beta V gene segment acted as functional or pseudogenic. Roughly five DR-DQ haplotypes were handled as single units for association and clustering because linkage in the cohort was strong. A later analysis re-examined previously published TCR beta repertoires from several hundred donors and added high-resolution HLA genotyping to investigate patterns of TCR occurrence. Donor age, sex, ethnicity and CMV serostatus were compiled alongside the repertoire data. The study aimed to test whether cataloging public T cell receptors could reveal signatures of past pathogen exposure. Of the roughly 400 genotyped donors, approximately 81% were placed in the genetic ancestry cluster associated with self-reported Caucasian donors. Roughly 300 gigabases of sequencing data and about 92 million unique TCR sequences made up an early release that covered fewer than 650 HLA-typed donors. The T cell repertoires of 666 subjects were profiled by immunosequencing and related to cytomegalovirus serostatus. To predict cytomegalovirus infection status, the study brought together high-throughput TCR immunosequencing, statistical association of individual TCRs with disease status, and machine learning. Broader findings and caveats from the paper: Because counts were too low, fewer than 20 rarely observed V segments, including chromosome 9 orphons, were excluded from the earlier analysis of a few hundred of the donors. A later analysis found that HLA-associated TCR beta chains were more clonally expanded and had lower generation probabilities than equally common non-associated chains. Broadly in line with IMGT annotations, most TCR beta V segments showed up in productive rearrangements about 87% or about 30% of the time in an earlier analysis of 450 to 750 of the donors. For the cohort, immune exposure information was limited to CMV serostatus. A total of 150 or so TCR beta chains were listed by the study as associated with cytomegalovirus. Several of the top co-occurrence clusters appeared to be linked to parvovirus B19, influenza, CMV and Epstein-Barr virus, according to a later analysis. Correlated functional status among segregating V segments might be attributable to linkage disequilibrium, but an unknown experimental factor could not be ruled out. A later genetic analysis reported fewer N-insertions in productive TCRs among donors in an Asian-associated ancestry cluster than the roughly 690-donor mean. The classifier was reported to diagnose cytomegalovirus status with high specificity and sensitivity in both the original and validation cohorts. Sequencing depth was assumed to be roughly uniform across donors in the presence/absence analyses, though that assumption may not hold. This cohort had only TCR beta chains sequenced, and the lack of alpha or paired-chain data limited which features could be detected. In a later analysis, the rate of TCR association differed among HLA loci, with DRB1 alleles having the most associated TCRs and HLA-C alleles having the fewest. A further reported finding was that TCR beta sequences accurately predicted the HLA-A and HLA-B alleles for most subjects in the first cohort. In a later genetic analysis, a missense DCLRE1C variant was associated with V-gene and J-gene trimming of TCR beta chains, and the association was replicated in an independent cohort. A cluster of highly shared sequence variants was judged likely to be a technical artifact of the sequencing pipeline. In vitro tests confirmed that a few of the cytomegalovirus-associated TCR beta chains recognize cytomegalovirus antigens. When HLA alleles, especially DR and DQ, strongly co-occurred, attributing TCR associations to individual alleles was difficult. Across donors, most TCR sequences were observed very rarely, whereas some public TCRs were present in many individuals. The 87-base-pair reads could not distinguish some IMGT-functional V segments, including TRBV6-2 and TRBV6-3, so those segments were excluded. A later analysis found that most CMV-associated TCR beta chains appeared HLA-restricted, with HLA associations seemingly driven largely by CMV exposure. Specific HLA alleles were associated with 16,951 TCR beta sequences at a false discovery rate of 0.05 in a later analysis. The authors suggested that the approach could potentially be extended to other disease states and immunological phenotypes. Because some donors lacked HLA typing at each locus, the association tests relied only on the typed subset.

The cohort was made up of about 610 healthy bone marrow donors. Cohort members were all nominally healthy when sampled, although unrecorded immune exposures were likely present. The donor tested CMV seronegative, placing the donor among the 350 to 400 seronegative members of the cohort. A peripheral blood sample was collected from each donor, and TCR beta sequencing was performed on peripheral blood mononuclear cells. The Qiagen DNeasy Blood Extraction Kit was used to extract genomic DNA from the blood cell samples. Turning to this clone: The clone's antigen remains unknown.

From the germline V gene (reference sequence), CDR1 is MNHEY and CDR2 is SMNVEV. The V end loses 6 bases and the J end loses 4 bases, and a stretch of 14 bases separates them. The cysteine opens and the phenylalanine closes a CDR3 of 14 amino acids. Of the read, only the CDR3 DNA is kept; its 42 bases are in frame from base 1. Library preparation was by the immunoSEQ multiplex PCR assay. The multiplex PCR relied on a mix of 60 forward primers for TCR Vbeta segments and 13 reverse primers for TCR Jbeta segments. The CDR3 region of rearranged TCR beta genes was amplified from genomic DNA with a multiplex PCR assay. The amplified TCR beta libraries were sequenced on the Illumina HiSeq System as 87-base-pair reads. From the authors' description of their analysis: Across the 500 to 700 repertoires, a later analysis counted 75 million to 90 million unique TCR beta chains, roughly 11 million of which were shared by at least two donors. A nearest-neighbor algorithm error-corrected the raw reads and collapsed the reads into unique sequences, merging closely related sequences to remove PCR and sequencing errors. V, D and J gene segments were assigned by aligning CDR3 sequences to IMGT reference sequences. Each retained sequence needed at least a six-nucleotide match to both a V gene segment and a J gene segment. A rearrangement counted as productive if the CDR3 had no stop codons and remained in frame with V and J, and every other rearrangement counted as non-productive. Following IMGT convention, CDR3 was defined as the stretch from the second conserved V-encoded cysteine up to the conserved J-encoded phenylalanine. The earlier analysis of about 590 of the donors excluded sequences that lacked an unambiguous match to a single V gene segment. An earlier analysis of several hundred of the donors called V segments functional above 56.7% productive rearrangements and segregating when the between-donor standard deviation exceeded 5%. A statistical classification framework was built for diagnosing cytomegalovirus status from the catalog of TCR beta chain sequences. A later analysis assigned V and J genes by comparing TCR nucleotide sequences with IMGT/GENE-DB human TR gene sequences. In a later analysis, CDR3 sequences and most-parsimonious VDJ recombination scenarios were assigned using the TCRdist pipeline. In a later analysis, every TCR beta chain was defined by the combination of its CDR3 amino acid sequence and its V-gene family, and reads without a unique V-gene family were dropped. To address suspected cross-contamination and a sequencing artifact, a later analysis removed 550 to 750 highly shared, low-generation-probability nucleotide sequences. For each public chain, a later analysis derived a clonal expansion index from normalized ranks of inferred template counts within each repertoire. In a later analysis, generation probabilities were computed using a VDJ recombination model fitted to out-of-frame rearrangements, and the results were checked against IGoR. In a later analysis, TCR-TCR, TCR-HLA and TCR-CMV co-occurrence was scored with hypergeometric tests, and a repertoire-size bias correction was applied to TCR pairs. False discovery rates were estimated in a later analysis by permuting HLA or CMV assignments 20 times. A later analysis grouped co-occurring TCRs with DBSCAN, adding TCRdist sequence similarity when clustering within HLA-allele-positive subsets. For co-occurrence clustering, repertoires with fewer than 30,000 or more than 120,000 public chains were excluded, along with several repertoires with anomalous nucleotide sharing. As stored in TCRdb, this immuneACCESS dataset retains in-frame rearrangements with V and J assigned. A fraction of the clones does not appear; measured against another copy, unresolved V genes explain less than half of the discrepancy, and the remainder lacks a known reason. The DNA was the basis for D and trimming; V, J and clone size are from that table. The table for this sample shows about 200,000 clones. About 6.5% of the sample rests with the top ten.

This clonotype was obtained from a man aged 25 to 45 in good health and CMV-seronegative. The chain couples TRBV27 to TRBJ2-3; the D gene is unclear. Material: PBMCs. The sequenced DNA: TGTGCCAGCAGCCTAGAGGTTTATCCAGATACGCAGTATTTT. Protein translation: CASSLEVYPDTQYF.